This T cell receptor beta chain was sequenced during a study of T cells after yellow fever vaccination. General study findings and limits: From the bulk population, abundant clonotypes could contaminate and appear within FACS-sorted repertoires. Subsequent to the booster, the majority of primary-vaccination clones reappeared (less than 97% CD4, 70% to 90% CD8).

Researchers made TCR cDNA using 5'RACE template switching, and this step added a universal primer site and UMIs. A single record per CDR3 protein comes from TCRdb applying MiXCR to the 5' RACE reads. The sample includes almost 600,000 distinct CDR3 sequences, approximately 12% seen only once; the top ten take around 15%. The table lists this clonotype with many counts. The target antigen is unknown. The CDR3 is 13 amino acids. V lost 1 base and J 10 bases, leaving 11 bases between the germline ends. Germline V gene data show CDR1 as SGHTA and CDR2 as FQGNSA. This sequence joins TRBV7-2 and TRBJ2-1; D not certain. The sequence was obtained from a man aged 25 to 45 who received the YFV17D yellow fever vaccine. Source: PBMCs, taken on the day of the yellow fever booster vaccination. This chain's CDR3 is CASSLGSWVEQFF. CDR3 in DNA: TGTGCCAGCAGCTTAGGGTCGTGGGTCGAGCAGTTCTTC.